These 4 T cell receptor beta chains share one sample of origin, sequenced in a study of blood T cell repertoires in COVID-19. The assay was immunoSEQ multiplex PCR, and TCRdb's table has in-frame clones only and misses some. The sample has approximately 170,000 clones, less than 90% seen once. Sequenced input: peripheral blood. These receptors all come from a woman aged 65 to 85 with acute or convalescent COVID-19.

The chain combines TRBV7-9 with TRBJ1-1; D might be TRBD1 (6 bases). With 5 bases removed from V and 2 bases from J, the gap between germline ends came to 18 bases. CDR1 is SEHNR and CDR2 is FQNEAQ in the germline V gene (reference sequence). This CDR3 has 16 residues. In DNA form, the CDR3 reads TGTGCCAGCAGCGGCTATGGGACAAAAACAAACACTGAAGCTTTCTTT. Protein sequence: CASSGYGTKTNTEAFF.

This chain links TRBV6-1 with TRBJ2-7; TRBD1 aligns across 10 bases. Germline-derived CDR1 and CDR2 are MNHNS and SASEGT. The CDR3 covers 17 residues. Trimming removed 0 bases from V and 3 bases from J; junction bases left unmatched: 8. This CDR3 is CASSEALRTGGVYEQYF. In nucleotides, the CDR3 is TGTGCCAGCAGTGAAGCGCTTCGGACAGGGGGTGTCTACGAGCAGTACTTC.

The gene calls are TRBV29-1 and TRBJ2-2; D not certain. The CDR3 is 14 amino acids. CDR1 is SQVTM, CDR2 ANQGSEA, per germline. V lost 6 bases, J lost 4 bases, and 15 bases lay in between. CDR3 sequence (DNA): TGCAGCGTCCTAGACCAGACGACCACCGGGGAGCTGTTTTTT. This translates into CSVLDQTTTGELFF.

The chain carries TRBV4-1 and TRBJ1-5; TRBD1 matches at 7 bases. Germline-derived CDR1 and CDR2 are MGHRA and YSYEKL. The ends lost 4 bases at V and 4 bases at J; junction bases unmatched: 7. The CDR3 runs to 15 residues. The CDR3 spells CASSPPGTENQPQHF. CDR3 nucleotides: TGCGCCAGCAGCCCGCCCGGGACAGAGAATCAGCCCCAGCATTTT.